This TCR beta chain came from a study of blood T cell repertoires in COVID-19. Study as a whole: COVID-19 samples from acute and convalescent phases originated in the United States, Italy and Spain. The analysed material was cDNA or gDNA that came from T cells, B-cell-depleted T cells, or PBMCs.

Germline V CDR1 and CDR2: MNHEY, SVGEGT. The CDR3 runs to 16 residues. V lost 4 bases to trimming and J lost 0 bases, with 16 bases between them. Authors' processing steps: It was from reference gene primer amplification that nucleated cell counts were estimated. Sequencing was performed with immunoSEQ multiplex PCR; in TCRdb, only in-frame clones are kept and a portion is missing. That table is the source of V, J and clone size, and D and trimming were worked out from the DNA. Among some 170,000 clones listed, 82% were seen once. The sequencing sample was made of peripheral blood. The clonotype comes from a woman in her 70s with acute or convalescent COVID-19. This chain connects TRBV6-2 or TRBV6-3 to TRBJ2-7; D ambiguous. The CDR3 is CASSWILSGFSYEQYF. The CDR3 DNA is TGTGCCAGCAGTTGGATTCTTTCAGGATTCTCCTACGAGCAGTACTTC.